The clone carrying this TCR beta chain showed up many times. Its antigen is not identified. No conserved phenylalanine or tryptophan ends this CDR3, so it is likely a read error. No DNA is shown, since the ends of the CDR3 on it are uncertain; the CDR3 is the one TCRdb lists. The study made its TCR cDNA through 5'RACE template switching. That step introduced a universal primer site along with UMIs. TCRdb reanalysed the 5' RACE reads using MiXCR and keeps one entry per CDR3 protein. This table holds a few hundred thousand distinct CDR3 sequences, roughly 7% found once. These data belong to a study of T cells after yellow fever vaccination. General study findings and limits: Shared CD4/CD8 clonotypes were a small share, likely from convergent recombination. Abundant clonotypes (contaminants from the bulk population) could be present in FACS-sorted repertoires. Peaking faster, on day 5 versus 15, the secondary response was nonetheless weaker.

This sample comprised PBMCs, obtained about 49 days after the first yellow fever vaccination. The clonotype originates from a man aged 18 to 29 who received the YFV17D yellow fever vaccine.

CDR3 residues: CSARVGGGTL. The chain uses TRBV20-1 and TRBJ2-7; whether TRBD2, the table's D call, matches the DNA was not checked. Germline assignment: CDR1 DFQATT and CDR2 SNEGSKA (reference sequence). Termini included, the CDR3 measures 10 amino acids.